This T cell receptor (beta chain) was identified in a study of blood T cell repertoires in COVID-19. About the study: The origin of the acute and convalescent COVID-19 samples was the United States, Italy and Spain. PBMCs, B-cell-depleted T cells, or T cells provided the cDNA or gDNA that made up the material.

Data came from immunoSEQ multiplex PCR; TCRdb stores just in-frame clones and leaves some out. The sample has over 200,000 clones, approximately 86% seen once. V lost 1 base and J lost 1; bases outside the gene matches: 0. The CDR3 consists of 16 residues. Germline CDR1 and CDR2: SGHTA and FQGNSA. The origin of this receptor is a woman in her 30s with COVID-19, enrolled during active disease. The sample consisted of peripheral blood. The chain couples TRBV7-2 to TRBJ2-3, with TRBD2 matching over 12 bases. The CDR3 DNA reads as TGTGCCAGCAGCTTAGGACTAGCGGGAGGCACAGATACGCAGTATTTT. Translated: CASSLGLAGGTDTQYF.